A selection of T cell receptor beta chains follows, all from one sample in a study of Ad26.COV2.S vaccination and SARS-CoV-2 variants. Here immunoSEQ multiplex PCR was the method, and the copy in TCRdb shows in-frame clones only, minus some. This table has just over 350,000 clones, roughly 84% appearing once. Sample: peripheral blood, taken in a trial of Ad26.COV2.S vaccine versus placebo. These TCRs come from a person between 18 and 65 years old who received the Ad26.COV2.S COVID-19 vaccine or a placebo. CDR3s include the opening cysteine and the closing phenylalanine or tryptophan. A D gene is named only where the DNA matches it firmly. Expanded clones get a size class; other rows say once, few or many, or leave the size out.

abundance: NA; v_gene: TRBV19; d_gene: TRBD2; j_gene: TRBJ2-2; CDR3aa: CASSNQGAGGTGELFF; CDR3nt: TGTGCCAGTAGTAACCAAGGGGCGGGAGGAACCGGGGAGCTGTTTTTT
abundance: NA; v_gene: TRBV2; d_gene: NA; j_gene: TRBJ2-5; CDR3aa: CASSDPPGLPVETQYF; CDR3nt: TGTGCCAGCAGTGACCCCCCCGGGCTTCCGGTGGAGACCCAGTACTTC
abundance: NA; v_gene: TRBV5-1; d_gene: NA; j_gene: TRBJ2-5; CDR3aa: CASSTAGQTETQYF; CDR3nt: TGCGCCAGCAGCACGGCGGGACAGACGGAGACCCAGTACTTC
abundance: NA; v_gene: TRBV11-2; d_gene: NA; j_gene: TRBJ2-3; CDR3aa: CASSSKGGHSPTDTQYF; CDR3nt: TGTGCCAGCAGCTCCAAGGGGGGACACTCCCCAACAGATACGCAGTATTTT
abundance: NA; v_gene: TRBV18; d_gene: NA; j_gene: TRBJ1-5; CDR3aa: CASSPPDQPQHF; CDR3nt: TGTGCCAGCTCACCACCGGATCAGCCCCAGCATTTT
abundance: NA; v_gene: TRBV5-8; d_gene: NA; j_gene: TRBJ1-5; CDR3aa: CASSWWNQPQHF; CDR3nt: TGTGCCAGCAGCTGGTGGAATCAGCCCCAGCATTTT
abundance: NA; v_gene: TRBV19; d_gene: TRBD1; j_gene: TRBJ1-2; CDR3aa: CASRDRVKDYGYTF; CDR3nt: TGTGCCAGCAGGGACAGGGTGAAGGACTATGGCTACACCTTC
abundance: once; v_gene: TRBV5-1; d_gene: TRBD2; j_gene: TRBJ2-7; CDR3aa: CASTRTSGYEQYF; CDR3nt: TGCGCCAGCACTAGGACTAGCGGGTACGAGCAGTACTTC
abundance: NA; v_gene: TRBV7-6; d_gene: TRBD1; j_gene: TRBJ2-7; CDR3aa: CASSLAGTGVEQYF; CDR3nt: TGTGCCAGCAGCTTAGCGGGCACAGGGGTCGAGCAGTACTTC
abundance: few; v_gene: TRBV30; d_gene: NA; j_gene: TRBJ1-1; CDR3aa: CAWSGAGWDTEAFF; CDR3nt: TGTGCCTGGAGTGGAGCAGGGTGGGACACTGAAGCTTTCTTT
abundance: NA; v_gene: TRBV7-8; d_gene: NA; j_gene: TRBJ1-6; CDR3aa: CASSLQGEGSSYNSPLHF; CDR3nt: TGTGCCAGCAGCCTACAGGGTGAGGGGAGCTCCTATAATTCACCCCTCCACTTT
abundance: NA; v_gene: TRBV18; d_gene: NA; j_gene: TRBJ1-4; CDR3aa: CASSSGRFNEKLFF; CDR3nt: TGTGCCAGCTCCTCGGGACGGTTTAATGAAAAACTGTTTTTT
abundance: NA; v_gene: TRBV11-3; d_gene: NA; j_gene: TRBJ2-7; CDR3aa: CASSVSGSYEQYF; CDR3nt: TGTGCCAGCAGCGTCTCGGGCTCCTACGAGCAGTACTTC
abundance: NA; v_gene: TRBV19; d_gene: NA; j_gene: TRBJ1-5; CDR3aa: CASSIGTGRNQPQHF; CDR3nt: TGTGCCAGTAGTATAGGAACAGGGAGGAATCAGCCCCAGCATTTT
abundance: NA; v_gene: TRBV5-1; d_gene: TRBD1; j_gene: TRBJ1-1; CDR3aa: CASSYRGDTEAFF; CDR3nt: TGCGCCAGCAGCTACAGGGGAGACACTGAAGCTTTCTTT
abundance: NA; v_gene: TRBV30; d_gene: NA; j_gene: TRBJ2-7; CDR3aa: CAWSVGGYTYEQYF; CDR3nt: TGTGCCTGGAGTGTGGGGGGTTATACCTACGAGCAGTACTTC
abundance: NA; v_gene: TRBV6-2/TRBV6-3; d_gene: NA; j_gene: TRBJ1-2; CDR3aa: CASSYWTSYGYTF; CDR3nt: TGTGCCAGCAGTTACTGGACAAGCTATGGCTACACCTTC
abundance: NA; v_gene: TRBV27; d_gene: NA; j_gene: TRBJ2-5; CDR3aa: CATSNRGQQETQYF; CDR3nt: TGTGCCACCTCAAACCGGGGACAACAAGAGACCCAGTACTTC